This TCR beta chain was identified during a study of T-cell memory formation after mild COVID-19. Whole-study context: There were largely donor-specific TCR clusters. Study results and caveats: Proof of SARS-CoV-2 specificity was absent for the second-wave clones that crested on day 37.

V lost 8 bases, J lost 4 bases, and 11 bases lay in between. This CDR3 is built from 13 residues. Germline loops: CDR1 KGHSH, CDR2 LQKENI. For this clonotype: Antigen: not known.

Constant-segment-primed 5'RACE gave TCR alpha and TCR beta cDNA libraries with sample barcodes and UMIs. One entry per CDR3 protein results from TCRdb running MiXCR on the 5' RACE reads. The sample consists of 95,000 to 120,000 distinct CDR3 sequences, about a fifth of them appearing once. V usage is TRBV18 and J usage is TRBJ2-2, with D possibly called TRBD1 or TRBD2 (5 bases each). Source material: PBMCs or a T cell subset sorted from them (not recorded which). This TCR was sampled from a man aged 18-30 years who had mild COVID-19 (a few samples of this study predate the infection). Cell type and time point are not known. In nucleotides, the CDR3 is TGTGCCAGCCTCGGGACCTCCACCGGGGAGCTGTTTTTT. Residues: CASLGTSTGELFF.